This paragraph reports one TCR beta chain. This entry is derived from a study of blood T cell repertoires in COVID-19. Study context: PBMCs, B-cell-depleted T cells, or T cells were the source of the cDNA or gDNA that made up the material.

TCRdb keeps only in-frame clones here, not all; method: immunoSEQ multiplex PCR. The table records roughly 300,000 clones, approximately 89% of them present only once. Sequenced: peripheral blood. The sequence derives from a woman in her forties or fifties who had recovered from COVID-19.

This CDR3 is CAWSSGFWDTEAFF. CDR3 nucleotides: TGTGCCTGGAGTTCAGGGTTTTGGGACACTGAAGCTTTCTTT. The chain carries TRBV30 and TRBJ1-1, with a tentative D call TRBD1 (5 bases). Germline V gene lookup returns CDR1 GTSNPN and CDR2 SVGIG (reference sequence). The V gene lost 2 bases and the J gene lost 3 bases, with 13 bases spanning the gap. The CDR3 contains 14 residues.